Presented here are 6 T cell receptor beta chains from one specimen sequenced in a study of identical twins. TCRdb called the 5' RACE reads again in MiXCR, with one record for every CDR3 protein. The repertoire holds 420,000 or so distinct CDR3 sequences, with approximately 17% as singletons. Sequenced material: naive T cells sorted from blood. Receptors were obtained from a man aged 50-60 years in good health.

This chain uses TRBV7-9 with TRBJ1-2; D possibly corresponds to TRBD1 (5 bases). The CDR3 totals 14 residues. The germline V and J ends were trimmed by 2 bases and 5 bases, with 12 bases remaining between them. Per the germline V gene, CDR1 is SEHNR and CDR2 is FQNEAQ (reference sequence). The CDR3 is CASSLTGGEYGYTF. In DNA, the CDR3 is TGTGCCAGCAGCTTAACGGGAGGGGAGTATGGCTACACCTTC.

This chain joins TRBV6-2 or TRBV6-3 and TRBJ2-7, with TRBD2 matching 9 bases. The CDR3 sequence is 14 residues long. Looked up from germline, CDR1 is MNHEY and CDR2 is SVGEGT. V gave up 4 bases and J gave up 6 bases; unmatched junction bases: 7. For the CDR3, the DNA is TGTGCCAGCAGTTTTAGCGGGAGTTATAGCGAGCAGTACTTC. Amino acids: CASSFSGSYSEQYF.

The V and J genes are TRBV12-3 or TRBV12-4 and TRBJ1-1; 8 positions match TRBD1. The CDR3 is 20 residues long. Trimming cost V 4 bases and J 2 bases; bases outside gene matches: 21. CDR3: CASSSSWTLHWTGSNTEAFF. The CDR3 region has the DNA TGTGCCAGCAGTTCCTCTTGGACTTTACACTGGACAGGGTCTAACACTGAAGCTTTCTTT.

The chain joins TRBV20-1 to TRBJ1-5; D remains unclear. Trimming shortened V by 0 bases and J by 6 bases, and 12 bases separated the two germline ends. The CDR3 sequence is 14 residues long. Germline V gene lookup returns CDR1 DFQATT and CDR2 SNEGSKA (reference sequence). The chain's CDR3 is CSAREGLTTQPQHF. As DNA, the CDR3 is TGCAGTGCTAGAGAGGGTCTCACCACTCAGCCCCAGCATTTT.

The rearrangement uses TRBV15 and TRBJ2-7; TRBD1 might be the D (6 bases). V gave up 0 bases and J gave up 2 bases, with 11 bases separating them. Germline loops: CDR1 LNHNV, CDR2 YYDKDF (reference sequence). CDR3 length equals 15 residues. This CDR3 reads CATSRDGTTTYEQYF. In nucleotides, the CDR3 is TGTGCCACCAGCAGAGATGGGACAACTACCTACGAGCAGTACTTC.

The chain joins TRBV10-3 to TRBJ1-5; possibly TRBD1 for D (6 bases). The CDR3 sequence is 15 residues long. The V end was cut by 9 bases, the J end by 0 bases, with 15 bases between. The germline CDR1 and CDR2 sequences are ENHRY and SYGVKD. The CDR3 here is CAINQGGISNQPQHF. The CDR3, as DNA: TGTGCCATTAATCAAGGGGGTATTAGCAATCAGCCCCAGCATTTT.